This TCR beta chain derives from a study of cytomegalovirus exposure and HLA in healthy donors. V shed 8 bases, J shed 7 bases, and the junction held 12 bases outside the gene matches. Per the germline V gene, CDR1 is SGDLS and CDR2 is YYNGEE. This CDR3 has 14 amino acids. Study results and limitations: Trimming of TCR beta V- and J-genes showed a link, identified in a later analysis, to a missense DCLRE1C variant. Donor immune exposure was known only as CMV serostatus.

The PCR made use of 60 Vbeta and 13 Jbeta primers. TCRdb's table, derived via immunoSEQ multiplex PCR, lists solely in-frame clones and lacks some. The sample lists 130,000 to 150,000 clones; 65% to 90% were seen once. In its sample, this clone was seen once. Its antigen remains unidentified. The TCR comes from a young woman in good health and CMV-seronegative. The chain links TRBV9 to TRBJ2-1; the match to TRBD1 covers 7 bases. Sequencing used PBMCs. Written as DNA, the CDR3 is TGTGCCAGTTCCAGCTTGGACAGGAGAAATGAGCAGTTCTTC. Translated: CASSSLDRRNEQFF.